These 4 T cell receptor beta chains came from one sample sequenced in a study of blood T cell repertoires in COVID-19. Method: immunoSEQ multiplex PCR; TCRdb's copy keeps in-frame clones and lacks some. The profile shows some 45,000 clones, about 83% of them singletons. Input material: peripheral blood. The receptors come from a man at least 80 years old in a cohort sampled during active COVID-19.

The chain links TRBV7-2 to TRBJ1-6; D ambiguous. This CDR3 spans 13 amino acids. Between the trimmed V and J ends, which lost 5 bases and 8 bases, there was a span of 10 bases. Germline V gene sequence: CDR1 SGHTA, CDR2 FQGNSA. In DNA, the CDR3 is TGTGCCAGCAGCCCGCATACGGATTCACCCCTCCACTTT. It is translated as CASSPHTDSPLHF. The variable domain in full, with the rest retrieved from reference TRBV7-2 and TRBJ1-6, is GAGVSQSPSNKVTEKGKDVELRCDPISGHTALYWYRQSLGQGLEFLIYFQGNSAPDKSGLPSDRFSAERTGGSVSTLTIQRTQQEDSAVYLCASSPHTDSPLHFGNGTRLTVT.

The chain recombines TRBV6-5 with TRBJ2-7; the match to TRBD1 covers 9 bases. The CDR3 runs to 15 residues. CDR1 and CDR2 (germline): MNHEY, SVGAGI. The junction had 10 bases not matched to a gene; V was cut back by 8 bases and J by 2 bases. CDR3 nucleotides: TGTGCCAGCGGGGACCCCGGGACAGGGACCTACGAGCAGTACTTC. Amino acid sequence: CASGDPGTGTYEQYF.

The chain combines TRBV6-1 with TRBJ2-2, with 8 bases that match TRBD1. CDR3 length: 16 residues. Losses at the gene ends were 4 bases for V and 4 bases for J; bases not matched to a gene: 8. CDR1 and CDR2 from the germline V gene are MNHNS and SASEGT. The CDR3 DNA reads TGTGCCAGCAGTGGACAACAGGGGGGTAGCACCGGGGAGCTGTTTTTT. It codes for CASSGQQGGSTGELFF.

This chain uses TRBV19 with TRBJ2-1, with 11 bases aligning to TRBD2. The CDR3 has 15 amino acids. V lost 6 bases to trimming and J lost 7 bases; unmatched junction nucleotides: 8. Germline CDR1 reads LNHDA; CDR2 reads SQIVND (reference sequence). CDR3 in DNA: TGTGCCAGTAGGATAACTAGCGGGAGCTCAAATGAGCAGTTCTTC. It is translated as CASRITSGSSNEQFF.